This T cell receptor (beta chain) appears in the sequencing data of a study of blood T cell repertoires in COVID-19. Produced via immunoSEQ multiplex PCR; TCRdb's table is partial and in-frame only. Among 100,000 to 150,000 clones, 70% to 85% were seen once, and the ten largest hold approximately 18%. Trimming pared 5 bases from V and 0 bases from J, leaving 14 bases between. Germline V gives CDR1 LNHDA, CDR2 SQIVND (reference sequence). This CDR3 comprises 17 residues. The receptor was isolated from a woman of 80 years or more with acute or convalescent COVID-19. The rearrangement joins TRBV19 to TRBJ1-6; D not certain. Sample: peripheral blood. This CDR3 reads CASSLRLPSSYNSPLHF. In DNA, the CDR3 is TGTGCCAGTAGTCTCCGACTCCCGAGCTCCTATAATTCACCCCTCCACTTT.